What follows are 5 T cell receptor beta chains derived from one specimen sequenced in a study of CD8 T cells in ankylosing spondylitis. TCRdb itself ran the 5' RACE reads through MiXCR, one entry per CDR3 protein. The sample lists about 360,000 distinct CDR3 sequences, 20% seen once, with over 10% in the top ten. The sample was blood, either unsorted or a sorted T cell fraction (not recorded which). The origin of the receptors is a male donor with ankylosing spondylitis or in good health (not recorded which).

This clonotype was seen only once. V gene TRBV20-1 combines with J gene TRBJ2-3, with 9 nucleotides matching TRBD2. This CDR3 is 17 amino acids long. CDR1 and CDR2 from the germline V gene are DFQATT and SNEGSKA (reference sequence). Germline trimming cut 0 bases from V and 2 bases from J; bases unmatched to any gene: 9. The CDR3 is CSARDTTSGDLTDTQYF. The CDR3, as DNA: TGCAGTGCTAGAGACACGACTAGCGGAGACCTCACAGATACGCAGTATTTT.

The rearrangement links TRBV4-1 to TRBJ2-3, with 16 bases matching TRBD2. This CDR3 has 18 amino acids. The V gene end was trimmed by 4 bases and the J gene end by 2 bases; junction bases not matched to a gene: 6. Germline lookup yields CDR1 MGHRA and CDR2 YSYEKL. CDR3 coding DNA: TGCGCCAGCAGCCCGGGACTAGCGGGGGGGGCCAACACAGATACGCAGTATTTT. Protein: CASSPGLAGGANTDTQYF.

On this clonotype itself: The junction departs from germline at one end; a sequencing error may be responsible. The V gene is TRBV20-1, the J gene TRBJ2-5; 9 bases match TRBD1. The CDR3 is made up of 14 amino acids. The germline V gene encodes CDR1 DFQATT and CDR2 SNEGSKA (reference sequence). CDR3 amino acids: CSAGAPGQGHAEGF. CDR3 bases: TGCAGTGCAGGGGCGCCGGGACAGGGACACGCCGAGGGGTTC.

V and J are TRBV4-2 and TRBJ2-6; D unresolved. Deletions cut 0 bases from V and 2 bases from J, with 5 bases between. Germline CDR1 and CDR2: LGHNA and YNFKEQ. The CDR3 consists of 15 residues. CDR3 region: CASSQESAGANVLTF. As DNA, the CDR3 is TGTGCCAGCAGCCAAGAAAGCGCTGGGGCCAACGTCCTGACTTTC.

This clonotype has only a few counts. This chain links TRBV29-1 with TRBJ1-2; D uncertain. Germline CDR1 reads SQVTM; CDR2 reads ANQGSEA. V was cut by 6 bases and J by 0 bases, with 14 bases left in between. The length of the CDR3 is 14 residues. This chain's CDR3 is CSVLPSITNYGYTF. In DNA form, the CDR3 reads TGCAGCGTCCTCCCGTCTATTACTAACTATGGCTACACCTTC.